Listed below are T cell receptor beta chains from one sample, sequenced in a study of OX40 agonist ivuxolimab in advanced cancers. The data were produced by immunoSEQ multiplex PCR, yet TCRdb's version contains in-frame clones alone and is incomplete. The sample lists fewer than 100,000 clones, about 86% occurring once. The material sequenced was CD4+ or CD8+ T cells sorted from blood, taken in a trial of the OX40 agonist ivuxolimab. Receptors originate from an adult with an advanced solid tumor such as melanoma, head and neck, liver or kidney cancer. Each CDR3 is given with its conserved first and last residue. A D gene is named only where the DNA matches it firmly. Clone size is not always given. Where it is, it says once, few, many or a class for expanded clones.

>TRBD1|17|once|TRBJ1-1|TRBV28
TGTGCCAGCAGTTCGGGACAGGGGGCTGGAATGAACACTGAAGCTTTCTTT
CASSSGQGAGMNTEAFF
>TRBD1|14|.|TRBJ1-1|TRBV2
TGTGCCAGCGTCGGACAGGGAGGGGTCACTGAAGCTTTCTTT
CASVGQGGVTEAFF
>.|13|.|TRBJ2-1|TRBV27
TGTGCCAGCAAGAAGGGGGGCTACAATGAGCAGTTCTTC
CASKKGGYNEQFF
>.|11|.|TRBJ1-3|TRBV7-9
TGTGCCGCAGGGACCTGGGACACCATATATTTT
CAAGTWDTIYF
>TRBD1|13|few|TRBJ2-7|TRBV5-1
TGCGCCAGCAGCACGGACAGGCCGAGGGAGCAGTACTTC
CASSTDRPREQYF
>.|13|.|TRBJ1-2|TRBV5-4
TGTGCCAGCAGCTTGGTGTCTGTAGGCGGCTACACCTTC
CASSLVSVGGYTF
>.|15|.|TRBJ2-5|TRBV15
TGTGCCACCAGCAGACAAGGGGGACCCCAAGAGACCCAGTACTTC
CATSRQGGPQETQYF
>.|16|many|TRBJ1-6|TRBV19
TGTGCCAGTAGTCTGGGCGGCTCGCCTGATAATTCACCCCTCCACTTT
CASSLGGSPDNSPLHF
>.|17|.|TRBJ1-5|TRBV21-1
TGTGCCAGCAGCAAAGCCCCGGGACAGGGACACAATCAGCCCCAGCATTTT
CASSKAPGQGHNQPQHF
>TRBD1|15|few|TRBJ1-1|TRBV11-2
TGTGCCAGCAGCGTAGAGGGGGCCGGGGGCACTGAAGCTTTCTTT
CASSVEGAGGTEAFF
>.|14|.|TRBJ1-1|TRBV19
TGTGCCAGTAGTCCAAGGACAGCGAACACTGAAGCTTTCTTT
CASSPRTANTEAFF
>TRBD1|14|.|TRBJ1-2|TRBV10-2
TGCGCCAGCACTCCCGGCCAGGGGGGCTATGGCTACACCTTC
CASTPGQGGYGYTF
>.|13|.|TRBJ1-5|TRBV10-3
TGTGCCATCAGTGAGTCATGGAATCAGCCCCAGCATTTT
CAISESWNQPQHF
>TRBD2|17|few|TRBJ2-7|TRBV19
TGTGCCAGTAGTATAGAGGCTACTAGCGCCAGCTCCTACGAGCAGTACTTC
CASSIEATSASSYEQYF
>TRBD1|15|.|TRBJ1-1|TRBV5-1
TGCGCCAGCAGCCAAAGACAGGGGGGGAACACTGAAGCTTTCTTT
CASSQRQGGNTEAFF
>TRBD2|15|.|TRBJ2-1|TRBV6-4
TGTGCCAGCAGTTTTGGACTAGCGGGGTACAATGAGCAGTTCTTC
CASSFGLAGYNEQFF
>.|12|.|TRBJ1-1|TRBV6-5
TGTGCCAGCACCCCCGGGGGCACTGAAGCTTTCTTT
CASTPGGTEAFF
>TRBD1|14|once|TRBJ2-1|TRBV6-5
TGTGCCAGCAGCGGACAGGGGGGATACAATGAGCAGTTCTTC
CASSGQGGYNEQFF
>.|15|.|TRBJ2-7|TRBV13
TGTGCCAGCAGCTTAGTAGGGGGGGTTAGCTACGAGCAGTACTTC
CASSLVGGVSYEQYF
>TRBD1|15|.|TRBJ2-1|TRBV11-2
TGTGCCAGCAGCGAGAACAGGGGTTTCTACAATGAGCAGTTCTTC
CASSENRGFYNEQFF
>.|12|.|TRBJ1-2|TRBV28
TGTGCCAGCAGTTTGGCGGGCTATGGCTACACCTTC
CASSLAGYGYTF
>TRBD1|16|.|TRBJ2-7|TRBV4-2
TGTGCCAGCAGCCAAGATGAGGGACAGGGTAATCGGGAGCAGTACTTC
CASSQDEGQGNREQYF
>.|13|.|TRBJ1-6|TRBV6-5
TGTGCCAGCACCCCATCCTATAATTCACCCCTCCACTTT
CASTPSYNSPLHF
>.|15|.|TRBJ2-3|TRBV5-4
TGTGCCAGCAGCTTAATTACGGCCGAGACAGATACGCAGTATTTT
CASSLITAETDTQYF
>TRBD1|16|.|TRBJ1-4|TRBV7-2
TGTGCCAGCAGCGTAGGGGGCCCTGCAACTAATGAAAAACTGTTTTTT
CASSVGGPATNEKLFF
>.|14|few|TRBJ2-5|TRBV5-1
TGCGCCAGCAGCTTGAGGGGGAGCCAAGAGACCCAGTACTTC
CASSLRGSQETQYF
>.|14|once|TRBJ1-3|TRBV11-2
TGTGCCAGCAGCTTAGGGCCCTCTGGAAACACCATATATTTT
CASSLGPSGNTIYF
>TRBD1|13|.|TRBJ1-1|TRBV7-8
TGTGCCAGCAGGCGGACAGGGGGCGGCGAAGCTTTCTTT
CASRRTGGGEAFF
>TRBD1|16|.|TRBJ1-2|TRBV5-8
TGTGCCAGCAGCCCCGGGACAGGGGGCGCCGACTATGGCTACACCTTC
CASSPGTGGADYGYTF
>.|14|few|TRBJ2-5|TRBV4-1
TGCGCCAGCAGCCAAGAGGGACGGAAAGAGACCCAGTACTTC
CASSQEGRKETQYF
>TRBD1|18|.|TRBJ2-4|TRBV7-2
TGTGCCAGCAGCTTAGGGACAGGGCAAGGATTAGGCAAAAACATTCAGTACTTC
CASSLGTGQGLGKNIQYF
>.|11|.|TRBJ2-7|TRBV14
TGTGCCAGCAGCCAAGGGGTATCCCCTAGCTTC
CASSQGVSPSF
>.|14|.|TRBJ1-1|TRBV7-2
TGTGCCAGCAGCTTATTCCAGACGAACACTGAAGCTTTCTTT
CASSLFQTNTEAFF
>.|16|few|TRBJ2-7|TRBV2
TGTGCCAGCAGTGGCGGGCCCGGGATCCTCTCCTACGAGCAGTACTTC
CASSGGPGILSYEQYF
>TRBD1|13|.|TRBJ1-1|TRBV6-5
TGTGCCAGCAGTTTGACAGGGGCCACTGAAGCTTTCTTT
CASSLTGATEAFF
>.|13|.|TRBJ2-7|TRBV7-9
TGTGCCAGCAGCGGTATTACAGGTTCCGAGCAGTACTTC
CASSGITGSEQYF
>.|15|.|TRBJ1-5|TRBV28
TGTGCCAGCAGTTGGCCCGGGGTCAGCAATCAGCCCCAGCATTTT
CASSWPGVSNQPQHF
>.|15|.|TRBJ2-2|TRBV19
TGTGCCAGTAGGCCGGACTTCTCGAACACCGGGGAGCTGTTTTTT
CASRPDFSNTGELFF
>TRBD2|17|.|TRBJ2-1|TRBV6-4
TGTGCCAGCAGTGACTCCCGGGGAGCGGGAGGGTCCAATGAGCAGTTCTTC
CASSDSRGAGGSNEQFF
>.|17|.|TRBJ2-5|TRBV19
TGTGCCAGTAGTATTCCCGACGAGGGGTTGGAGCAAGAGACCCAGTACTTC
CASSIPDEGLEQETQYF
>TRBD1|15|.|TRBJ1-1|TRBV7-2
TGTGCCAGCAGCTTTCATCAGGGGGGGAACACTGAAGCTTTCTTT
CASSFHQGGNTEAFF
>.|15|.|TRBJ2-5|TRBV9
TGTGCCAGCAGCGTTGGGACGGCGTACCAAGAGACCCAGTACTTC
CASSVGTAYQETQYF
>.|14|.|TRBJ2-4|TRBV10-2
TGCGCCAGCAGTGACCATTTAGCCAAAAACATTCAGTACTTC
CASSDHLAKNIQYF
>TRBD1|14|.|TRBJ2-7|TRBV6-1
TGTGCCAGCACTAAGGACAGGGTAGGTTACGAGCAGTACTTC
CASTKDRVGYEQYF
>TRBD1|11|.|TRBJ2-7|TRBV29-1
TGCAGCGTGTGGACAGGGAACGAGCAGTACTTC
CSVWTGNEQYF
>.|12|.|TRBJ2-5|TRBV29-1
TGCAGCGTTAGGGGGTACCAAGAGACCCAGTACTTC
CSVRGYQETQYF
>.|13|.|TRBJ1-2|TRBV6-5
TGTGCCAGCAGTTACAGGGTGCGGGATGGCTACACCTTC
CASSYRVRDGYTF